This entry lists 27 T cell receptor beta chains sequenced from one sample in a study of shared clonotypes between healthy human individuals. Clones were read by immunoSEQ multiplex PCR, and TCRdb kept only the in-frame ones, dropping some. This sample has 1.4 million or so clones; around 98.5% occur once, and the top ten carry around 0.33%. Sequenced material: naive CD4+ T cells sorted from blood. Sample subset: CD45RA+ positively selected. These receptors originate from a man under 40 in good health.

The chain has TRBV7-2 and TRBJ2-1; weak D call: TRBD1 (6 bases). The ends were cut back, 5 bases at V and 5 bases at J, with 10 bases in the middle. The length of the CDR3 is 13 residues. Germline V gene lookup returns CDR1 SGHTA and CDR2 FQGNSA. The CDR3 reads CASSENRDNEQFF. The CDR3 DNA is TGTGCCAGCAGCGAGAACAGGGACAATGAGCAGTTCTTC.

The rearrangement uses TRBV19 and TRBJ2-3; 11 bases align to TRBD2. Germline values: CDR1 LNHDA, CDR2 SQIVND (reference sequence). The J segment lost 4 bases and the V segment lost 6 bases, leaving 9 bases of the junction unmatched. CDR3 length: 16 residues. This CDR3 is CASRPTSGSGPDTQYF. DNA of the CDR3: TGTGCCAGTAGGCCTACTAGCGGGAGTGGGCCAGATACGCAGTATTTT.

This chain joins TRBV6-4 and TRBJ2-2, with D perhaps matching TRBD1 (5 bases). The V end was cut by 4 bases, the J end by 0 bases, with 12 bases between. The germline V gene has CDR1 MRHNA and CDR2 SNTAGT. This CDR3 has 16 residues. The CDR3: CASSVADTTNTGELFF. The CDR3 DNA is TGTGCCAGCAGTGTGGCGGACACTACGAACACCGGGGAGCTGTTTTTT.

The chain has TRBV11-2 and TRBJ2-2; the D gene is possibly TRBD1 (6 bases). In germline, CDR1 is SGHAT, CDR2 FQNNGV. The CDR3 is 17 residues long. Trimming left V 5 bases short and J 4 bases short, with 20 bases between. The CDR3 coding sequence is TGTGCCAGCAGCAGCCACAACAGGGTATTTGGCACCGGGGAGCTGTTTTTT. It yields the protein CASSSHNRVFGTGELFF.

The genes are TRBV7-8 and TRBJ2-5; D is ambiguous. The CDR3 loop spans 14 amino acids. Looked up from germline, CDR1 is SGHVS and CDR2 is FQNEAQ. V lost 1 base and J lost 1, with 7 bases in between. DNA for the CDR3: TGTGCCAGCAGCTTAGGCAGGATCCAAGAGACCCAGTACTTC. It yields the protein CASSLGRIQETQYF.

The chain recombines TRBV28 with TRBJ1-2; unclear D gene. The germline gives CDR1 MDHEN, CDR2 SYDVKM. There are 12 residues in the CDR3. Trimming shortened V by 6 bases and J by 1 base, and 6 bases separated the two germline ends. The CDR3 here is CASRLSNYGYTF. DNA of the CDR3: TGTGCCAGCAGACTGAGTAACTATGGCTACACCTTC.

The chain is built from TRBV7-8 and TRBJ1-1, with D uncertain. V lost 1 base and J lost 10, with 4 bases in between. Germline lookup yields CDR1 SGHVS and CDR2 FQNEAQ. This CDR3 comprises 10 residues. The CDR3 spells CASSLEGAFF. The CDR3 bases are TGTGCCAGCAGCTTAGAGGGAGCTTTCTTT.

The V call is TRBV5-1, the J call TRBJ2-1, with 9 positions matching TRBD2. Germline CDR1 SGHRS, CDR2 YFSETQ. With V trimmed by 4 bases and J by 0 bases, 5 bases remained unmatched. This CDR3 comprises 16 residues. CDR3 DNA sequence: TGCGCCAGCAGCGGTTTTAGCGGGAGCTCCTACAATGAGCAGTTCTTC. It encodes CASSGFSGSSYNEQFF.

The chain uses TRBV9 and TRBJ2-5; possible D gene TRBD2, 6 bases. The V gene's germline CDR1 is SGDLS and CDR2 YYNGEE. V gave up 4 bases and J gave up 2 bases, with 12 bases separating them. CDR3 size: 14 residues. The CDR3 bases are TGTGCCAGCAGCACCACGGGGAGGCAAGAGACCCAGTACTTC. This translates into CASSTTGRQETQYF.

This chain uses TRBV9 with TRBJ1-5; D is perhaps TRBD1 (5 bases). This CDR3 contains 15 residues. Trimming stripped 4 bases from V and 0 bases from J, with 11 bases between. Per germline, CDR1 SGDLS and CDR2 YYNGEE. The CDR3 protein is CASSPGDLSNQPQHF. The CDR3 region has the DNA TGTGCCAGCAGCCCCGGGGACCTTAGCAATCAGCCCCAGCATTTT.

The gene calls are TRBV29-1 and TRBJ2-3; 12 bases agree with TRBD2. J gave up 6 bases and V 7 bases, and 8 bases lay outside the gene matches. Germline CDR1 is SQVTM and CDR2 is ANQGSEA. The CDR3 has 14 amino acids. CDR3 in amino acids: CSGRLAGVQDTQYF. The CDR3 nucleotides are TGCAGCGGGAGACTAGCGGGAGTTCAGGATACGCAGTATTTT.

Concerning this clone itself: Other DNA variants within this sample encode the same CDR3. The rearrangement links TRBV9 to TRBJ2-2; D unclear. The CDR3 contains 15 residues. V lost 1 base to trimming and J lost 1 base, with 8 bases between them. CDR1 is SGDLS and CDR2 is YYNGEE in the germline V gene. The CDR3 nucleotides read TGTGCCAGCAGCGTAAAGGCAGGGAACACCGGGGAGCTGTTTTTT. It translates to CASSVKAGNTGELFF.

The chain uses TRBV18 and TRBJ2-1; D unresolved. In germline, CDR1 is KGHSH, CDR2 LQKENI. The CDR3 is made up of 12 amino acids. V was clipped by 4 bases and J by 7 bases, with 8 bases between them. CDR3 DNA: TGTGCCAGCTCACTTGAGTGGAATGAGCAGTTCTTC. Amino acid sequence: CASSLEWNEQFF.

The chain combines TRBV29-1 with TRBJ1-5, with D uncertain. Germline CDR1 SQVTM, CDR2 ANQGSEA. Trimming took 3 bases from V and 5 from J, leaving 11 bases between them. This CDR3 has 13 residues. CDR3 sequence: CSVEMDGDQPQHF. In DNA, the CDR3 is TGCAGCGTTGAGATGGACGGTGATCAGCCCCAGCATTTT.

This clone has just one count. J is TRBJ1-3 and V is TRBV18, with a possible D match to TRBD1 (5 bases). The germline V gene encodes CDR1 KGHSH and CDR2 LQKENI. The CDR3 length is 15 residues. V was cut by 3 bases and J by 4 bases, with 13 bases left in between. CDR3 sequence: CASSPLTGLGNTIYF. The CDR3, as DNA: TGTGCCAGCTCACCCCTCACGGGGCTCGGAAACACCATATATTTT.

This chain links TRBV2 with TRBJ2-2; either TRBD1 or TRBD2 may fit D (5 bases each). Trimming removed 6 bases at V and 4 bases at J, with 12 bases between. The CDR3 contains 14 residues. Germline lookup yields CDR1 SNHLY and CDR2 FYNNEI. CDR3 sequence (DNA): TGTGCCAGCAGGGCGAGGGGATCCACCGGGGAGCTGTTTTTT. It translates to CASRARGSTGELFF. The complete variable domain, with remaining parts taken from reference TRBV2 and TRBJ2-2, reads EPEVTQTPSHQVTQMGQEVILRCVPISNHLYFYWYRQILGQKVEFLVSFYNNEISEKSEIFDDQFSVERPDGSNFTLKIRSTKLEDSAMYFCASRARGSTGELFFGEGSRLTVL.

The chain combines TRBV9 with TRBJ1-2, with a weak D call TRBD1 (6 bases). The V gene lost 3 bases and the J gene lost 7 bases, with 31 bases spanning the gap. CDR1 and CDR2 (germline): SGDLS, YYNGEE. The CDR3 is 19 residues long. CDR3 coding DNA: TGTGCCAGCAGCGCCAGTCCCCGACCCCCCGGGTCAGGGGTAGGTGGCTACACCTTC. Amino acid sequence: CASSASPRPPGSGVGGYTF.

This clone was detected only once. The V and J genes are TRBV19 and TRBJ2-5; 7 positions match TRBD1. Germline loops: CDR1 LNHDA, CDR2 SQIVND (reference sequence). The CDR3 has 15 amino acids. J was trimmed by 2 bases and V by 3 bases; bases with no gene match: 6. Written as DNA, the CDR3 is TGTGCCAGTAGTATTTCGGGACAGTCACAAGAGACCCAGTACTTC. Translating gives CASSISGQSQETQYF. Combining the CDR3 with reference TRBV19 and TRBJ2-5 gives the whole variable domain DGGITQSPKYLFRKEGQNVTLSCEQNLNHDAMYWYRQDPGQGLRLIYYSQIVNDFQKGDIAEGYSVSREKKESFPLTVTSAQKNPTAFYLCASSISGQSQETQYFGPGTRLLVL.

The V and J genes are TRBV18 and TRBJ2-1; D gene ambiguous. Looked up from germline, CDR1 is KGHSH and CDR2 is LQKENI. The CDR3 runs 15 residues. V gave up 0 bases and J gave up 5 bases, with 11 bases separating them. The CDR3 DNA follows: TGTGCCAGCTCACCACCGAAAGGGCGAAACAATGAGCAGTTCTTC. Amino acid sequence: CASSPPKGRNNEQFF.

The CDR3 loop reads CASSLGQHGQETQYF. DNA for the CDR3: TGCGCCAGCAGCTTGGGCCAACACGGCCAAGAGACCCAGTACTTC. The chain employs TRBV5-1 and TRBJ2-5, with no clear D. The germline V and J ends were trimmed by 0 bases and 1 base, with 10 bases remaining between them. From germline, CDR1 is SGHRS and CDR2 YFSETQ. CDR3 size: 15 residues.

V gene TRBV19 combines with J gene TRBJ2-7, with D possibly TRBD1 on 6 matching bases. Germline V gene lookup returns CDR1 LNHDA and CDR2 SQIVND (reference sequence). V shed 5 bases and J shed 3 bases, with 17 bases lying between them. This CDR3 is 15 amino acids long. The CDR3 loop is CASSVSGVFGYEQYF. The CDR3 region has the DNA TGTGCCAGTAGTGTCTCAGGGGTCTTCGGCTACGAGCAGTACTTC.

The chain couples TRBV7-2 to TRBJ1-2; no reliable D call. This CDR3 has 13 residues. Germline assignment: CDR1 SGHTA and CDR2 FQGNSA. Trimming left V 3 bases short and J 4 bases short, with 9 bases between. CDR3 DNA sequence: TGTGCCAGCAGCTTGGATCAGATCTATGGCTACACCTTC. Residues: CASSLDQIYGYTF.

The chain recombines TRBV5-1 with TRBJ2-7, with D perhaps matching TRBD2 (5 bases). Between the trimmed V and J ends, which lost 5 bases and 2 bases, there was a span of 11 bases. CDR3 length: 13 amino acids. Germline V gene sequence: CDR1 SGHRS, CDR2 YFSETQ. This CDR3 reads CASRTTPPYEQYF. The CDR3 DNA reads as TGCGCCAGCAGGACTACACCTCCCTACGAGCAGTACTTC.

The CDR3 loop is CASSQAHTNYEQYF. The CDR3 DNA reads as TGCGCCAGCAGCCAAGCGCACACCAACTACGAGCAGTACTTC. The chain joins TRBV4-3 to TRBJ2-7; no reliable D call. V lost 1 base and J lost 3, with 10 bases in between. The V gene's germline CDR1 is LGHNA and CDR2 YSLEER. CDR3 length: 14 amino acids.

The chain uses TRBV7-9 and TRBJ2-7; TRBD1 is a possible D gene (6 bases). CDR1 SEHNR and CDR2 FQNEAQ come from the germline V gene (reference sequence). The CDR3 spans 13 residues. Trimming shortened V by 3 bases and J by 6 bases, and 12 bases separated the two germline ends. In nucleotides, the CDR3 is TGTGCCAGCAGCTTTACAGGGCCCACCGAGCAGTACTTC. As protein: CASSFTGPTEQYF.

This chain uses TRBV18 with TRBJ2-3; D is unclear. CDR1 KGHSH and CDR2 LQKENI come from the germline V gene. V gave up 3 bases and J gave up 1 base, with 11 bases separating them. CDR3 length equals 15 residues. In DNA form, the CDR3 reads TGTGCCAGCTCACCGCTGGCGCCTGGCACAGATACGCAGTATTTT. The encoded protein is CASSPLAPGTDTQYF.

J is TRBJ2-6 and V is TRBV30; D possibly corresponds to TRBD2 (7 bases). Germline lookup yields CDR1 GTSNPN and CDR2 SVGIG (reference sequence). Trimming took 8 bases from V and 0 from J, leaving 17 bases between them. CDR3 length: 16 residues. In DNA form, the CDR3 reads TGTGCCCGGGGGCCTAGCGGCACCTCTGGGGCCAACGTCCTGACTTTC. It yields the protein CARGPSGTSGANVLTF.